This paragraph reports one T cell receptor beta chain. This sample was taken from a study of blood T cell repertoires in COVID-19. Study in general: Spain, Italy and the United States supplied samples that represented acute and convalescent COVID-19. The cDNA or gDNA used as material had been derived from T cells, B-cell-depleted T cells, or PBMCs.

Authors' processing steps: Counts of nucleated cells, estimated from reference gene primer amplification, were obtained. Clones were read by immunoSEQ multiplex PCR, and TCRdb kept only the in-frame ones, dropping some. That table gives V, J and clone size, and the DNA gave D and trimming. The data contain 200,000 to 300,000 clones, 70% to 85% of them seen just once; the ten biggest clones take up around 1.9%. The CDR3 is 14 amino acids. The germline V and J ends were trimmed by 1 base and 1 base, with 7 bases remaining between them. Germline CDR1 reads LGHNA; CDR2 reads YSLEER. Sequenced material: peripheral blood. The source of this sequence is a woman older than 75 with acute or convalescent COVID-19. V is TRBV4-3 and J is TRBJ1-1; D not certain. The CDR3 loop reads CASSQVHSNTEAFF. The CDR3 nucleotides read TGCGCCAGCAGCCAAGTACATTCGAACACTGAAGCTTTCTTT.